Listed below are T cell receptor beta chains from one sample, sequenced in a study of T cell responses to AZD1222 COVID-19 vaccine. Assay: immunoSEQ multiplex PCR; the TCRdb copy retains only in-frame clones and omits some. The data contain tens of thousands of clones, roughly 89% of them singletons. Sequencing was performed on peripheral blood, taken 28 days after the second AZD1222 dose. The source of these receptors is an adult who received the AZD1222 COVID-19 vaccine. Both conserved end residues are part of each CDR3. D genes are given only for firm matches. Only part of the rows carry a size: once, few, many, or a class if the clone is expanded.

j_call	d_call	v_call	clone_size	cdr3_nt	cdr3_aa
TRBJ1-1	TRBD1	TRBV27	.	TGTGCCAGCAGTCGTTTGACAGGGGGCCTCGAAGCTTTCTTT	CASSRLTGGLEAFF
TRBJ2-3	.	TRBV7-9	.	TGTGCCAGCAGCTTAGACGACGGAGATACGCAGTATTTT	CASSLDDGDTQYF
TRBJ1-2	TRBD1	TRBV12-3/TRBV12-4	.	TGTGCCAGCAGCCTGGGGACAGGGGATGGCTACACCTTC	CASSLGTGDGYTF
TRBJ1-2	TRBD1	TRBV12-3/TRBV12-4	.	TGTGCCAGCAGTTTACCAGGGGGCGCAGGCTACACCTTC	CASSLPGGAGYTF
TRBJ1-1	.	TRBV4-1	.	TGCGCCAGCAGCCAAGATACAGTAGCCACTGAAGCTTTCTTT	CASSQDTVATEAFF
TRBJ1-6	.	TRBV4-1	.	TGCGCCAGCAGCCAGGTTTGGACATTTTCCCCCCTCCACTTT	CASSQVWTFSPLHF
TRBJ2-3	.	TRBV9	.	TGTGCCAGCAGCGTAGAAGCCAGAGCAGATACGCAGTATTTT	CASSVEARADTQYF
TRBJ2-7	.	TRBV27	.	TGTGCCAGCAGTTTTGGTCAGGGGAATTTCTACGAGCAGTACTTC	CASSFGQGNFYEQYF
TRBJ1-1	.	TRBV18	.	TGTGCCAGCTCACCGCAGAACACTGAAGCTTTCTTT	CASSPQNTEAFF
TRBJ1-1	.	TRBV6-4	.	TGTGCCAGCAGTTACGCACCATCCGCTGAAGCTTTCTTT	CASSYAPSAEAFF
TRBJ2-7	.	TRBV7-3	.	TGTGCCAGCAGCACTAGCTCCTACGAGCAGTACTTC	CASSTSSYEQYF
TRBJ2-2	.	TRBV7-9	once	TGTGCCAGCAGCTTAGATCCTCCGGGGGCGTACACCGGGGAGCTGTTTTTT	CASSLDPPGAYTGELFF
TRBJ2-7	.	TRBV6-5	.	TGTGCCAGCAGTTACGATTGGTCCCCCGCCGCCGAGCAGTACTTC	CASSYDWSPAAEQYF
TRBJ1-5	TRBD1	TRBV24-1	.	TGTGCCACCAGTGATAGCCGTGGGACAGGGTTTTGGTGCAATCAGCCCCAGCATTTT	CATSDSRGTGFWCNQPQHF
TRBJ1-6	.	TRBV3-1/TRBV3-2	.	TGTGCCAGCAGCCACGAGGGGGTTAATTCACCCCTCCACTTT	CASSHEGVNSPLHF
TRBJ2-2	.	TRBV30	once	TGTGCCTGGAGGAGAGCGAACACCGGGGAGCTGTTTTTT	CAWRRANTGELFF
TRBJ1-5	.	TRBV10-3	.	TGTGCCATCACACAGGAGAGCAATCAGCCCCAGCATTTT	CAITQESNQPQHF
TRBJ1-2	TRBD1	TRBV4-3	.	TGCGCCAGCAGCCAATTCGTGGGACAGCGAAATGGCTACACCTTC	CASSQFVGQRNGYTF
TRBJ2-3	.	TRBV3-1/TRBV3-2	.	TGTGCCAGCAGCCAAGATGAGCCTACCCGCCCAGATACGCAGTATTTT	CASSQDEPTRPDTQYF
TRBJ2-1	.	TRBV9	few	TGTGCCAGCACTCGAGAAGGGGGAATAAAAAATGAGCAGTTCTTC	CASTREGGIKNEQFF
TRBJ2-7	.	TRBV30	.	TGTGCCTGGAGTCAAGGGCCGGGTTACGAGCAGTACTTC	CAWSQGPGYEQYF
TRBJ2-1	TRBD1	TRBV6-5	.	TGTGCCAGCAGGAACGACAGGGTATCCTACAATGAGCAGTTCTTC	CASRNDRVSYNEQFF
TRBJ1-2	TRBD1	TRBV7-3	.	TGTGCCAGCAGTTTAACCGGACAGGGGGGGTATGGCTACACCTTC	CASSLTGQGGYGYTF
TRBJ2-1	TRBD2	TRBV23-1	.	TGCGCCAGCAGTCAATCTAGCGGGGGGACCTACTTGAGCTCCTACAATGAGCAGTTCTTC	CASSQSSGGTYLSSYNEQFF
TRBJ2-1	TRBD2	TRBV2	.	TGTGCCAGCACAGCCGGGACTAGCAGCGGGCATGAGCAGTTCTTC	CASTAGTSSGHEQFF
TRBJ2-2	TRBD2	TRBV24-1	.	TGTGCCACCCTTAGCGGGGGTGGCGGGGAGCTGTTTTTT	CATLSGGGGELFF
TRBJ2-7	.	TRBV3-1/TRBV3-2	.	TGTGCCAGCAGCCCCTTCACGGGATCTGGCGAGCAGTACTTC	CASSPFTGSGEQYF
TRBJ2-3	.	TRBV3-1/TRBV3-2	.	TGTGCCAGCAGCCGAGAGGGGTTCACAGATACGCAGTATTTT	CASSREGFTDTQYF
TRBJ1-1	TRBD1	TRBV6-5	few	TGTGCCAGCTTTTTGGGACAGGGGGGTTATGGAGCTTTCTTT	CASFLGQGGYGAFF
TRBJ2-2	.	TRBV28	.	TGTGCCAGCAGTAAAAGACAGGACGCGAACACCGGGGAGCTGTTTTTT	CASSKRQDANTGELFF
TRBJ1-2	TRBD1	TRBV5-1	.	TGCGCCAGCAGCTTGGGATACGGACAGGGAGATGGCTACACCTTC	CASSLGYGQGDGYTF
TRBJ2-1	.	TRBV6-6	.	TGTGCCAGCAGTCCAACGGGCGCAGGGTCCTACAATGAGCAGTTCTTC	CASSPTGAGSYNEQFF
TRBJ2-7	.	TRBV6-2/TRBV6-3	.	TGTGCCAGCAGTTACAGGGGGATCTTCTCCTACGAGCAGTACTTC	CASSYRGIFSYEQYF
TRBJ1-1	.	TRBV6-4	.	TGTGCCAGCAGTGAACAGGGGAACACTGAAGCTTTCTTT	CASSEQGNTEAFF
TRBJ2-5	.	TRBV14	.	TGTGCCAGCAGCCCTTACGTGGGTTTAGAGACCCAGTACTTC	CASSPYVGLETQYF
TRBJ2-5	.	TRBV5-1	.	TGCGCCAGCAGCTTTCGACAGTCCCAAGAGACCCAGTACTTC	CASSFRQSQETQYF
TRBJ1-2	TRBD1	TRBV27	.	TGTGCCAGCAGTTTAAGTCAGGGGGCGGGGGGTTATGGCTACACCTTC	CASSLSQGAGGYGYTF
TRBJ2-2	TRBD2	TRBV7-2	.	TGTGCCAGCAGCTTACGTCTAGCGGGGGGCACCGGGGAGCTGTTTTTT	CASSLRLAGGTGELFF
TRBJ1-3	.	TRBV7-3	.	TGTGCCAGCAGCTTGGATAGGGAAAACACCATATATTTT	CASSLDRENTIYF
TRBJ2-5	.	TRBV7-3	.	TGTGCCAGCAGTTCTGGCTACGGACCAGTATTCCCCCAGTACTTC	CASSSGYGPVFPQYF
TRBJ2-5	.	TRBV2	.	TGTGCCAGCCTCAGGAGGCCAGGGGAGACCCAGTACTTC	CASLRRPGETQYF